This TCR beta chain emerged from a study of blood T cell repertoires in COVID-19. Background on the study: PBMCs, B-cell-depleted T cells, or T cells provided the cDNA or gDNA that made up the material.

CDR3 length: 15 amino acids. Germline V gene lookup returns CDR1 SGHNT and CDR2 YYREEE (reference sequence). V dropped 0 bases and J dropped 1 base, with 11 bases sitting between them. The assay was immunoSEQ multiplex PCR, and TCRdb's table has in-frame clones only and misses some. The sample has some 180,000 clones; 84% are singletons. During active infection, Seattle patients enrolled and were then monitored through disease. The origin of this receptor is a woman of 80 years or more with COVID-19, enrolled during active disease. The chain links TRBV5-4 to TRBJ2-7; D remains unclear. Sequenced material: peripheral blood. CDR3 nucleotides: TGTGCCAGCAGCTTGGGGAACCCAGGTTCCTACGAGCAGTACTTC. It codes for CASSLGNPGSYEQYF.